The 21 T cell receptor beta chains in this list originate from one sample, sequenced in a study of Tregs in tolerant kidney transplant recipients. Clones were read by immunoSEQ multiplex PCR, and TCRdb kept only the in-frame ones, dropping some. This table has 75,000 to 100,000 clones, around nine tenths appearing once. The sample was CD8+ T cells from blood. The receptors here all came from a human donor in good health.

This chain links TRBV6-4 with TRBJ2-5; no firm D call. V lost 3 bases to trimming and J lost 2 bases, with 13 bases between them. The germline V gene has CDR1 MRHNA and CDR2 SNTAGT. CDR3 length: 15 amino acids. CDR3 DNA: TGTGCCAGCAGTGAATTTTTGGCCCAACAAGAGACCCAGTACTTC. Translating gives CASSEFLAQQETQYF.

The chain carries TRBV12-5 and TRBJ2-7; TRBD2 matches 12 bases. The length of the CDR3 is 17 residues. V shed 1 base and J 4 bases; nucleotides not matched to a gene: 8. Per germline, CDR1 LGHNT and CDR2 FRNRAP. CDR3 nucleotides: TGTGCTAGTGGTTTGGAGGCCCTAGCGGGGGGGTGGTACGAGCAGTACTTC. It is translated as CASGLEALAGGWYEQYF.

CDR3 sequence reads: CSVSPGDTEAFF. The CDR3 nucleotides are TGCAGCGTGTCCCCAGGGGACACTGAAGCTTTCTTT. This rearrangement joins TRBV29-1 to TRBJ1-1, with a possible D match to TRBD1 (6 bases). This CDR3 spans 12 amino acids. Germline V lookup: CDR1 SQVTM, CDR2 ANQGSEA. V lost 6 bases and J 3 bases, leaving 11 bases between the germline ends.

The V gene is TRBV29-1, the J gene TRBJ2-1; TRBD2 matches at 12 bases. Germline-derived CDR1 and CDR2 are SQVTM and ANQGSEA. The CDR3 has 14 residues. V was pared by 7 bases and J by 4 bases, with 5 bases of the junction left unmatched. The DNA of the CDR3 is TGCAGCGCTACCCTAGCGGGAGGGTACAATGAGCAGTTCTTC. Its protein is CSATLAGGYNEQFF.

V is TRBV15 and J is TRBJ2-7, with D tentatively TRBD1 or TRBD2 (5 bases each). The ends were cut back, 3 bases at V and 2 bases at J, with 11 bases in the middle. The CDR3 runs 14 residues. Germline lookup yields CDR1 LNHNV and CDR2 YYDKDF (reference sequence). CDR3 in amino acids: CATSSYMGAYEQYF. The CDR3 DNA reads as TGTGCCACCAGCAGCTACATGGGGGCCTACGAGCAGTACTTC.

This clone was seen once. The J gene is TRBJ2-7, the V gene TRBV10-2; D uncertain. The V end lost 2 bases, the J end lost 0 bases, and 5 bases lay between the germline ends. The CDR3 is 13 amino acids. Looked up from germline, CDR1 is WSHSY and CDR2 is SAAADI. CDR3 sequence (DNA): TGCGCCAGCAGTGAGGGCAGCTCCTACGAGCAGTACTTC. It yields the protein CASSEGSSYEQYF.

Concerning this clone: The same CDR3 is also encoded by other DNA sequences in this sample. The V call is TRBV29-1, the J call TRBJ1-2, with D possibly matching TRBD1 (6 bases). Germline V gives CDR1 SQVTM, CDR2 ANQGSEA. The ends were cut back, 0 bases at V and 8 bases at J, with 16 bases in the middle. The CDR3 has 14 residues. CDR3 protein: CSVEDELKGGGYTF. In nucleotides, the CDR3 is TGCAGCGTTGAAGATGAATTAAAGGGGGGGGGCTACACCTTC. Full variable domain (missing parts from reference TRBV29-1 and TRBJ1-2): SAVISQKPSRDICQRGTSLTIQCQVDSQVTMMFWYRQQPGQSLTLIATANQGSEATYESGFVIDKFPISRPNLTFSTLTVSNMSPEDSSIYLCSVEDELKGGGYTFGSGTRLTVV.

The chain uses TRBV6-4 and TRBJ1-5; possible D gene TRBD1, 5 bases. Trimming took off 2 bases at V and 9 bases at J, with 14 bases between the two ends. CDR3 length: 14 residues. Germline-derived CDR1 and CDR2 are MRHNA and SNTAGT. CDR3 in amino acids: CASSDEGGARPQHF. The CDR3 DNA reads TGTGCCAGCAGTGACGAGGGAGGGGCAAGGCCCCAGCATTTT.

The J gene is TRBJ2-1, the V gene TRBV6-5; D might be TRBD1 (5 bases). The germline V gene has CDR1 MNHEY and CDR2 SVGAGI. V was pared by 7 bases and J by 7 bases, with 11 bases between. This CDR3 comprises 12 residues. The CDR3 sequence is CASTNSGNEQFF. The DNA of the CDR3 is TGTGCCAGCACCAATTCAGGGAATGAGCAGTTCTTC.

Relative to its sample, this clone is large. Other DNA variants within this sample encode the same CDR3. The gene calls are TRBV6-1 and TRBJ2-1, with TRBD2 matching over 11 bases. The trim removed 4 bases at V and 3 bases at J, leaving 5 bases unmatched. CDR1 and CDR2 from the germline V gene are MNHNS and SASEGT. This CDR3 is 16 amino acids long. This CDR3 reads CASSGGSGGDYNEQFF. The CDR3 nucleotides are TGTGCCAGCAGTGGCGGTAGCGGGGGGGACTACAATGAGCAGTTCTTC.

This rearrangement joins TRBV6-5 to TRBJ2-7, with D possibly matching TRBD2 (5 bases). V lost 6 bases, J lost 1 base, and 16 bases lay in between. The CDR3 spans 15 residues. In germline, CDR1 is MNHEY, CDR2 SVGAGI. CDR3 sequence: CASRTADWGSYEQYF. The CDR3 nucleotides are TGTGCCAGCAGAACCGCGGACTGGGGATCCTACGAGCAGTACTTC.

In regard to this clone: Its ends do not fully match the called genes, so a read error is possible. J is TRBJ2-4 and V is TRBV7-9, with 9 bases identical to TRBD1. This CDR3 region has 13 residues. Germline assignment: CDR1 SEHNR and CDR2 FQNEAQ (reference sequence). The CDR3 loop reads CASSLSSGTGPDF. The CDR3 coding sequence is TGTGCCAGCAGCTTATCTTCCGGGACAGGGCCTGACTTC.

The chain carries TRBV7-2 and TRBJ1-2, with D possibly matching TRBD1 (6 bases). The V end lost 3 bases, the J end lost 4 bases, and 15 bases lay between the germline ends. The CDR3 has 15 amino acids. From germline, CDR1 is SGHTA and CDR2 FQGNSA. CDR3 bases: TGTGCCAGCAGCTTTGGTTGGGACACCACCTATGGCTACACCTTC. Protein: CASSFGWDTTYGYTF.

The rearrangement links TRBV19 to TRBJ2-1; 7 bases are a match to TRBD2. The germline gives CDR1 LNHDA, CDR2 SQIVND (reference sequence). J was trimmed by 7 bases and V by 6 bases; bases with no gene match: 12. This CDR3 contains 15 residues. The CDR3 nucleotides read TGTGCCAGTAGGTCCGGGACTATCTCTCAAAATGAGCAGTTCTTC. Translating it yields CASRSGTISQNEQFF.

This chain connects TRBV7-9 to TRBJ2-7; D unclear. The V end was cut by 2 bases, the J end by 0 bases, with 2 bases between. The length of the CDR3 is 12 residues. CDR1 and CDR2 (germline): SEHNR, FQNEAQ (reference sequence). CDR3 coding DNA: TGTGCCAGCAGCTTATTCTCCTACGAGCAGTACTTC. Its protein is CASSLFSYEQYF.

This chain uses TRBV2 with TRBJ2-1; no clear D gene. Germline V gene data show CDR1 as SNHLY and CDR2 as FYNNEI. V shed 2 bases and J shed 9 bases, with 8 bases lying between them. The CDR3 has 12 residues. CDR3 sequence: CASSENWPEQFF. In nucleotides, the CDR3 is TGTGCCAGCAGTGAAAATTGGCCTGAGCAGTTCTTC.

The chain couples TRBV6-5 to TRBJ1-2; 7 nucleotides agree with TRBD1. V was clipped by 4 bases and J by 7 bases; unmatched bases: 9. This CDR3 has 14 residues. The germline gives CDR1 MNHEY, CDR2 SVGAGI. Written as DNA, the CDR3 is TGTGCCAGCAGTTCCCAGGGGGGGGCGCGTGGCTACACCTTC. Protein sequence: CASSSQGGARGYTF.

CDR3 in DNA: TGTGCCAGCAGTCCCGAGCGGGAGGTCTCCTACGAGCAGTACTTC. Translation: CASSPEREVSYEQYF. The genes are TRBV27 and TRBJ2-7; TRBD2 matches at 9 bases. Germline V lookup: CDR1 MNHEY, CDR2 SMNVEV (reference sequence). The CDR3 totals 15 residues. V shed 5 bases and J 0 bases; nucleotides not matched to a gene: 5.

This rearrangement joins TRBV19 to TRBJ2-2; tentatively, D is TRBD1 or TRBD2 (5 bases each). The CDR3 contains 14 residues. The V gene's germline CDR1 is LNHDA and CDR2 SQIVND (reference sequence). V lost 8 bases and J 2 bases, leaving 12 bases between the germline ends. The CDR3, as DNA: TGTGCCAGTGTACCGGGACCAAACACCGGGGAGCTGTTTTTT. Its protein is CASVPGPNTGELFF.

This chain connects TRBV12-5 to TRBJ2-5; D is uncertain. The CDR3 runs 13 residues. V lost 1 base to trimming and J lost 2 bases, with 5 bases between them. Germline CDR1 reads LGHNT; CDR2 reads FRNRAP. For the CDR3, the DNA is TGTGCTAGTGGTTTGGACAGTCAAGAGACCCAGTACTTC. Protein: CASGLDSQETQYF.

Only one count was recorded for this clone. V gene TRBV27 combines with J gene TRBJ2-5; no firm D call. Germline values: CDR1 MNHEY, CDR2 SMNVEV (reference sequence). The CDR3 is made up of 15 amino acids. Trimming removed 6 bases at V and 7 bases at J, with 21 bases between. The CDR3, as DNA: TGTGCCAGCAGCCTAGGACCCGGCTACCCTTGGACCCAGTACTTC. Protein sequence: CASSLGPGYPWTQYF.